This TCR beta chain was identified during a study of blood T cell repertoires in COVID-19. For the study at large: COVID-19 samples from acute and convalescent phases originated in the United States, Italy and Spain. PBMCs, B-cell-depleted T cells, or T cells provided the cDNA or gDNA that made up the material.

The germline V gene encodes CDR1 SGHRS and CDR2 YFSETQ. J lost 2 bases, V lost 4 bases, and 2 bases had no gene match. The CDR3 sequence is 13 residues long. In the original workflow: Amplification from reference gene primers served as the basis for estimated nucleated cell counts. TCRdb's copy holds only in-frame clones and misses some; the assay was immunoSEQ multiplex PCR. The V and J calls and the clone size are those of that table, but D and trimming were determined from the DNA. The sample holds about 100,000 clones; 89% are singletons and the top ten take under 5.5%. The clonotype comes from a man aged 35 to 55 with active or convalescent COVID-19. This rearrangement joins TRBV5-1 to TRBJ2-5, with TRBD1 matching 7 bases. Material: peripheral blood. This CDR3 is CASSMGQQETQYF. The DNA of the CDR3 is TGCGCCAGCAGCATGGGACAGCAAGAGACCCAGTACTTC.